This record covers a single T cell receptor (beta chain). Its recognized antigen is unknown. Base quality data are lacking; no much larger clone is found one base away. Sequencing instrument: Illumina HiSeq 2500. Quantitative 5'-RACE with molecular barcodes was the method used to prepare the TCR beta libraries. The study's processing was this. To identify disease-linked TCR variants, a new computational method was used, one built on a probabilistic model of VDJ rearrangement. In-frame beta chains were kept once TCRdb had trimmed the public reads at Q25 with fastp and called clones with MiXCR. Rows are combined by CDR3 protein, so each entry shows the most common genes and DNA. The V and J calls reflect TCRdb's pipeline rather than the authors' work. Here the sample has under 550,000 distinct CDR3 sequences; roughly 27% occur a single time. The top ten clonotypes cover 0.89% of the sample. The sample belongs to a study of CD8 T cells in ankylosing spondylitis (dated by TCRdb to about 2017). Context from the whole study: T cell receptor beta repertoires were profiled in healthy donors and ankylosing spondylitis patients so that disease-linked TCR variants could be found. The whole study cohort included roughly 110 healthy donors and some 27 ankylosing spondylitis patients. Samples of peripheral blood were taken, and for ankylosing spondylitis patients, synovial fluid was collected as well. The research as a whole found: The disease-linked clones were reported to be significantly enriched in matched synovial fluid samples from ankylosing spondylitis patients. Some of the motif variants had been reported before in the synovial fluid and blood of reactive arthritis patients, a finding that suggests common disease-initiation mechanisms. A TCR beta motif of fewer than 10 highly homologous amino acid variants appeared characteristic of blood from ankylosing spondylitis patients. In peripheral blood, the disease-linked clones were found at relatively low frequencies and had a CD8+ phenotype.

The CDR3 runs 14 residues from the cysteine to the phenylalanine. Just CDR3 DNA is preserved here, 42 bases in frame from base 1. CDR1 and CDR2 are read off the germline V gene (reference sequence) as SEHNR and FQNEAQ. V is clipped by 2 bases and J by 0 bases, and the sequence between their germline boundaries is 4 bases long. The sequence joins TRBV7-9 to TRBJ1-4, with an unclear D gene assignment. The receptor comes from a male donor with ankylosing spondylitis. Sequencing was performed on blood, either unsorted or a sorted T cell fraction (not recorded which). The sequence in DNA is TGTGCCAGCAGCTTAATTGCAACTAATGAAAAACTGTTTTTT. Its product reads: CASSLIATNEKLFF.